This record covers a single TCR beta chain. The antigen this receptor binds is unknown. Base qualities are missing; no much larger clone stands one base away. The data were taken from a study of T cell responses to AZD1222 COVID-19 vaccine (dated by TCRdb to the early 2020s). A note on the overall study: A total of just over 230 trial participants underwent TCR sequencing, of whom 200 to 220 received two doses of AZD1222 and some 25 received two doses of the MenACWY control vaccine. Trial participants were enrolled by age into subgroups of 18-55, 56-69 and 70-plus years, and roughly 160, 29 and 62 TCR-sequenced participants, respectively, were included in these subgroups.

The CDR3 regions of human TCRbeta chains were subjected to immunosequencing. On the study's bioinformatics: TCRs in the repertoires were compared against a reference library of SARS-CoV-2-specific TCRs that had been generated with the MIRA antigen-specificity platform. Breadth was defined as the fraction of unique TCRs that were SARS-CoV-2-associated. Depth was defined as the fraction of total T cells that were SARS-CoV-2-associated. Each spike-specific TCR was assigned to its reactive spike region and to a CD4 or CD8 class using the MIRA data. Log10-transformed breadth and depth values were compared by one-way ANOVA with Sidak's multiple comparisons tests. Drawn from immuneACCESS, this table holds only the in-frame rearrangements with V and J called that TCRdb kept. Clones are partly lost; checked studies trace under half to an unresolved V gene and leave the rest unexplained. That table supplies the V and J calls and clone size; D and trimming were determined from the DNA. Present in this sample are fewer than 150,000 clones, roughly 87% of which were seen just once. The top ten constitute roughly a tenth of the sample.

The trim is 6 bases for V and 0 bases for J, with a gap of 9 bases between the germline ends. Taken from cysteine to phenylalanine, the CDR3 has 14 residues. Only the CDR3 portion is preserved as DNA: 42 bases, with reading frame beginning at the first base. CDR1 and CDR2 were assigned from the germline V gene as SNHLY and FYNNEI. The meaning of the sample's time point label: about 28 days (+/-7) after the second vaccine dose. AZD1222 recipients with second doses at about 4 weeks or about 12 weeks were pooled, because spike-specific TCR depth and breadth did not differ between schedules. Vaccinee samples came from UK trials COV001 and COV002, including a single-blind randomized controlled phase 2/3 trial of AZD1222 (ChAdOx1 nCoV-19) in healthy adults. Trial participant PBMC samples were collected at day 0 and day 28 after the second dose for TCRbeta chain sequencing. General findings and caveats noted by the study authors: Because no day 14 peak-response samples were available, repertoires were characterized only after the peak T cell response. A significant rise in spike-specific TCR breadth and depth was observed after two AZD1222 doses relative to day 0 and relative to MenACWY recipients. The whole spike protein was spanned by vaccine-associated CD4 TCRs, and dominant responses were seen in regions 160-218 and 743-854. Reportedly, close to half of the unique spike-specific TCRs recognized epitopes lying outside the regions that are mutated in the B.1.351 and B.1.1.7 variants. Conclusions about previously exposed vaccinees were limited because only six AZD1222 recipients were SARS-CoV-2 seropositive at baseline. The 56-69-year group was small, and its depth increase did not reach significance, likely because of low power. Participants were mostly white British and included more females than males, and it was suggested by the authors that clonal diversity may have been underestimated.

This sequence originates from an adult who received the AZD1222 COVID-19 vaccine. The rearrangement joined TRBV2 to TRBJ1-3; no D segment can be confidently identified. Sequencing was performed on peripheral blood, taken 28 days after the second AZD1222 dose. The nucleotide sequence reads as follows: TGTGCCAGCAGATCGGACCTCTCTGGAAACACCATATATTTT. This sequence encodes CASRSDLSGNTIYF. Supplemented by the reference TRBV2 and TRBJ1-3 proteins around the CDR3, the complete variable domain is EPEVTQTPSHQVTQMGQEVILRCVPISNHLYFYWYRQILGQKVEFLVSFYNNEISEKSEIFDDQFSVERPDGSNFTLKIRSTKLEDSAMYFCASRSDLSGNTIYFGEGSWLTVV.